The 21 T cell receptor beta chains below all came from one sample that was sequenced in a study of OX40 agonist ivuxolimab in advanced cancers. Here immunoSEQ multiplex PCR was the method, and the copy in TCRdb shows in-frame clones only, minus some. The top ten clones hold more than 3% of a sample with some 59,000 clones, roughly 80% of them seen once. The sequencing here drew on CD4+ or CD8+ T cells sorted from blood, taken in a trial of the OX40 agonist ivuxolimab. These receptors all come from an adult with an advanced solid tumor such as melanoma, head and neck, liver or kidney cancer.

This rearrangement joins TRBV25-1 to TRBJ2-5; no firm D call. The J call may be in error: the DNA end matches TRBJ2-7 better. The CDR3 loop spans 11 amino acids. Germline V gives CDR1 MGHDK, CDR2 SYGVNS. The CDR3 DNA is TGTGCCAGCTCCTTTTCCTACGAGCAGTACTTC. It is translated as CASSFSYEQYF.

The chain employs TRBV5-1 and TRBJ1-5; D not resolved. Germline lookup yields CDR1 SGHRS and CDR2 YFSETQ. Trimming removed 0 bases at V and 1 base at J, with 8 bases between. This CDR3 is 15 amino acids long. The chain's CDR3 is CASSLDPGSNQPQHF. In DNA, the CDR3 is TGCGCCAGCAGCTTGGACCCTGGAAGCAATCAGCCCCAGCATTTT. Filled out from reference TRBV5-1 and TRBJ1-5, the complete variable domain reads KAGVTQTPRYLIKTRGQQVTLSCSPISGHRSVSWYQQTPGQGLQFLFEYFSETQRNKGNFPGRFSGRQFSNSRSEMNVSTLELGDSALYLCASSLDPGSNQPQHFGDGTRLSIL.

This chain uses TRBV27 with TRBJ1-5; D gene unclear. Trimming took off 7 bases at V and 1 base at J, with 11 bases between the two ends. Germline CDR1 and CDR2: MNHEY and SMNVEV (reference sequence). This CDR3 has 14 amino acids. In DNA, the CDR3 is TGTGCCAGCAACTTACAAGGGAGCAATCAGCCCCAGCATTTT. It encodes CASNLQGSNQPQHF.

The J gene is TRBJ2-1, the V gene TRBV11-2, with 10 bases that match TRBD2. Germline V gene sequence: CDR1 SGHAT, CDR2 FQNNGV. The CDR3 totals 15 residues. V lost 5 bases, J lost 6 bases, and 7 bases stayed unmatched. CDR3 sequence (DNA): TGTGCCAGCAGCGCTTCTAGCGGGAGCGGCAATGAGCAGTTCTTC. As protein: CASSASSGSGNEQFF. Drawing the rest from reference TRBV11-2 and TRBJ2-1, the complete variable domain is EAGVAQSPRYKIIEKRQSVAFWCNPISGHATLYWYQQILGQGPKLLIQFQNNGVVDDSQLPKDRFSAERLKGVDSTLKIQPAKLEDSAVYLCASSASSGSGNEQFFGPGTRLTVL.

The genes are TRBV27 and TRBJ1-6, with D possibly being TRBD1 (6 bases). V gave up 3 bases and J gave up 10 bases, with 13 bases separating them. The CDR3 extends over 14 amino acids. The germline V gene has CDR1 MNHEY and CDR2 SMNVEV (reference sequence). CDR3 DNA: TGTGCCAGCAGTTTCCACAGGGAAGGATCACCCCTCCACTTT. This encodes CASSFHREGSPLHF.

This clone occurred once. The rearrangement uses TRBV18 and TRBJ2-3; D is unclear. Germline V gene lookup returns CDR1 KGHSH and CDR2 LQKENI. This CDR3 is built from 16 residues. The V and J ends lost 1 base and 1 base respectively, with 12 bases between them. The CDR3 DNA reads as TGTGCCAGCTCACCACAGGGAATCGGTGGCACAGATACGCAGTATTTT. Protein product: CASSPQGIGGTDTQYF.

This clone was found once. The chain uses TRBV19 and TRBJ2-1; no firm D call. The CDR3 sequence is 12 residues long. V shed 2 bases and J shed 5 bases, with 4 bases lying between them. CDR1 is LNHDA, CDR2 SQIVND, per germline (reference sequence). The CDR3 DNA is TGTGCCAGTAGTATATATAACAATGAGCAGTTCTTC. Encoded protein: CASSIYNNEQFF.

The V gene is TRBV7-2, the J gene TRBJ2-3; D is uncertain. CDR1 and CDR2 from the germline V gene are SGHTA and FQGNSA. The CDR3 covers 14 residues. V lost 2 bases and J lost 0, with 6 bases in between. CDR3 amino acids: CASSLRQSTDTQYF. Here the CDR3 DNA reads TGTGCCAGCAGCTTAAGGCAGAGCACAGATACGCAGTATTTT. Full variable domain (missing parts from reference TRBV7-2 and TRBJ2-3): GAGVSQSPSNKVTEKGKDVELRCDPISGHTALYWYRQSLGQGLEFLIYFQGNSAPDKSGLPSDRFSAERTGGSVSTLTIQRTQQEDSAVYLCASSLRQSTDTQYFGPGTRLTVL.

The chain links TRBV6-1 to TRBJ2-1; TRBD2 matches 12 bases. In germline, CDR1 is MNHNS, CDR2 SASEGT. The CDR3 is 17 amino acids. Losses at the gene ends were 4 bases for V and 9 bases for J; bases not matched to a gene: 13. The CDR3 sequence: CASSARLAGGPSGEQFF. CDR3 DNA sequence: TGTGCCAGCAGTGCGCGGCTAGCGGGAGGGCCCAGCGGTGAGCAGTTCTTC.

This chain connects TRBV7-2 to TRBJ1-5; D gene ambiguous. This CDR3 is built from 13 residues. Looked up from germline, CDR1 is SGHTA and CDR2 is FQGNSA. V was shortened by 5 bases and J by 7 bases, with 12 bases between the two germline ends. CDR3 sequence (DNA): TGTGCCAGCAGCCCCATGCCAGACCAGCCCCAGCATTTT. Its protein product is CASSPMPDQPQHF.

This clone has just a few counts. The V and J genes are TRBV29-1 and TRBJ2-3; the D gene is possibly TRBD2 (7 bases). This CDR3 contains 15 residues. CDR1 is SQVTM and CDR2 is ANQGSEA in the germline V gene. The V end lost 3 bases, the J end lost 3 bases, and 16 bases lay between the germline ends. In DNA form, the CDR3 reads TGCAGCGTTGAGGTGACTAGCAGGGGAACAGATACGCAGTATTTT. This translates into CSVEVTSRGTDTQYF.

In this sample, this clone turned up a few times. Other DNA sequences in the same sample also yield this CDR3. The J gene is TRBJ2-3, the V gene TRBV5-6; D is perhaps TRBD2 (5 bases). This CDR3 comprises 13 residues. Germline loops: CDR1 SGHDT, CDR2 YYEEEE. V was shortened by 2 bases and J by 1 base, with 5 bases between the two germline ends. DNA for the CDR3: TGTGCCAGCAGCTTTAGCGGCACAGATACGCAGTATTTT. Its protein product is CASSFSGTDTQYF.

The chain is built from TRBV5-1 and TRBJ1-5, with TRBD1 identical over 8 bases. This CDR3 is built from 18 residues. J lost 1 base, V lost 0 bases, and 9 bases had no gene match. The V gene's germline CDR1 is SGHRS and CDR2 YFSETQ. CDR3 amino acids: CASSLEGSGGGSNQPQHF. The CDR3 DNA is TGCGCCAGCAGCTTGGAGGGGTCAGGGGGCGGAAGCAATCAGCCCCAGCATTTT. Full variable domain (missing parts from reference TRBV5-1 and TRBJ1-5): KAGVTQTPRYLIKTRGQQVTLSCSPISGHRSVSWYQQTPGQGLQFLFEYFSETQRNKGNFPGRFSGRQFSNSRSEMNVSTLELGDSALYLCASSLEGSGGGSNQPQHFGDGTRLSIL.

This rearrangement joins TRBV6-1 to TRBJ2-7; D perhaps matches TRBD2 (5 bases). Germline CDR1 and CDR2: MNHNS and SASEGT. The ends were cut back, 5 bases at V and 7 bases at J, with 12 bases in the middle. The CDR3 is made up of 12 amino acids. The CDR3 here is CASSPIREEQYF. In DNA, the CDR3 is TGTGCCAGCAGTCCGATTAGGGAGGAGCAGTACTTC.

The V gene is TRBV18, the J gene TRBJ1-4; the D is unclear. Trimming left V 2 bases short and J 5 bases short, with 9 bases between. This CDR3 has 14 amino acids. Germline assignment: CDR1 KGHSH and CDR2 LQKENI. The CDR3 region has the DNA TGTGCCAGCTCACCATTCGCGAACAATGAAAAACTGTTTTTT. Encoded protein: CASSPFANNEKLFF.

By frequency in the sample, this clone is medium-sized. V is TRBV27 and J is TRBJ1-1, with TRBD1 as a possible D gene (6 bases). This CDR3 spans 14 amino acids. V lost 5 bases to trimming and J lost 11 bases, with 21 bases between them. Germline lookup yields CDR1 MNHEY and CDR2 SMNVEV (reference sequence). The chain's CDR3 is CASSPEDSRFGAFF. As DNA, the CDR3 is TGTGCCAGCAGTCCCGAGGACAGTCGATTCGGGGCTTTCTTT.

The chain combines TRBV7-2 with TRBJ1-6; D perhaps matches TRBD1 (5 bases). V lost 4 bases and J lost 5, with 12 bases in between. Germline V lookup: CDR1 SGHTA, CDR2 FQGNSA. This CDR3 is 15 amino acids long. The CDR3 loop is CASSSFGRDNSPLHF. The CDR3 bases are TGTGCCAGCAGCTCTTTCGGCAGGGATAATTCACCCCTCCACTTT.

The rearrangement uses TRBV4-3 and TRBJ2-1; TRBD2 agrees at 11 bases. The germline V gene has CDR1 LGHNA and CDR2 YSLEER. With 3 bases clipped from V and 0 bases from J, the junction kept 13 bases outside the gene matches. The CDR3 loop spans 20 amino acids. CDR3 nucleotide sequence: TGCGCCAGCAGCCAGGTTACTAGCGGGGGCAATACTTACTCCTACAATGAGCAGTTCTTC. Translated, it gives CASSQVTSGGNTYSYNEQFF.

J is TRBJ2-7 and V is TRBV28; D is perhaps TRBD2 (6 bases). Trimming took off 11 bases at V and 6 bases at J, with 17 bases between the two ends. The CDR3 is 12 residues long. Germline V gives CDR1 MDHEN, CDR2 SYDVKM. As DNA, the CDR3 is TGTGCCGTCCTGGGAGGCCCTGGCGAGCAGTACTTC. Encoded protein: CAVLGGPGEQYF. Full variable domain (remainder filled in from reference TRBV28 and TRBJ2-7): DVKVTQSSRYLVKRTGEKVFLECVQDMDHENMFWYRQDPGLGLRLIYFSYDVKMKEKGDIPEGYSVSREKKERFSLILESASTNQTSMYLCAVLGGPGEQYFGPGTRLTVT.

This chain connects TRBV6-5 to TRBJ1-5; no firm D call. The CDR3 loop spans 14 amino acids. The germline V gene encodes CDR1 MNHEY and CDR2 SVGAGI. Trimming shortened V by 3 bases and J by 0 bases, and 6 bases separated the two germline ends. The CDR3 here is CASSYSGSNQPQHF. The CDR3 DNA reads TGTGCCAGCAGTTATTCGGGTAGCAATCAGCCCCAGCATTTT.

The chain links TRBV18 to TRBJ1-1; 7 bases match TRBD1. The J segment lost 7 bases and the V segment lost 3 bases, leaving 8 bases of the junction unmatched. The germline V gene encodes CDR1 KGHSH and CDR2 LQKENI. CDR3 length: 14 residues. The CDR3 here is CASSPRQGRGEAFF. CDR3 DNA sequence: TGTGCCAGCTCACCCCGACAGGGTCGGGGTGAAGCTTTCTTT.